The 5 T cell receptor beta chains presented below share a single source sample, sequenced in a study of blood T cell repertoires in COVID-19. Generated by immunoSEQ multiplex PCR, the TCRdb table keeps only in-frame clones and is missing some. This sample has about 200,000 clones; around 88% occur once, and the top ten carry 5% to 7%. The sequenced sample was PBMCs or T cells enriched from blood (not recorded which). These receptors were taken from a man aged 35 to 55 with acute COVID-19.

The chain couples TRBV24-1 to TRBJ1-2, with D uncertain. The CDR3 sequence is 13 residues long. With 4 bases removed from V and 7 bases from J, the gap between germline ends came to 12 bases. CDR1 is KGHDR, CDR2 SFDVKD, per germline. Written as DNA, the CDR3 is TGTGCCACCAGTGACCAGGAGGCGGGTGGCTACACCTTC. This codes for CATSDQEAGGYTF.

The chain combines TRBV6-4 with TRBJ2-3; 11 nucleotides align to TRBD2. The germline V gene has CDR1 MRHNA and CDR2 SNTAGT. Germline trimming cut 2 bases from V and 5 bases from J; bases unmatched to any gene: 0. CDR3 length equals 14 residues. Written as DNA, the CDR3 is TGTGCCAGCAGTGACCTAGCGGGAGGAGATACGCAGTATTTT. This sequence encodes CASSDLAGGDTQYF.

The genes are TRBV7-3 and TRBJ1-2, with 8 bases identical to TRBD1. Germline V gives CDR1 SGHTA, CDR2 FQGTGA. The CDR3 consists of 14 residues. V was clipped by 5 bases and J by 6 bases; unmatched bases: 8. The DNA for the CDR3 is TGTGCCAGCAGCCCCCGGGACAGGTCGAATGGCTACACCTTC. Translation gives CASSPRDRSNGYTF.

The chain joins TRBV2 to TRBJ2-3, with 12 bases aligning to TRBD2. Germline loops: CDR1 SNHLY, CDR2 FYNNEI. The junction had 3 bases not matched to a gene; V was cut back by 6 bases and J by 2 bases. This CDR3 contains 15 residues. CDR3 protein: CASRLAGGYTDTQYF. The CDR3 region has the DNA TGTGCCAGCAGGCTAGCGGGAGGGTACACAGATACGCAGTATTTT.

The chain uses TRBV5-6 and TRBJ1-6, with 8 bases identical to TRBD1. The germline CDR1 and CDR2 sequences are SGHDT and YYEEEE. CDR3 length equals 15 residues. V gave up 2 bases and J gave up 8 bases; unmatched junction bases: 6. In DNA, the CDR3 is TGTGCCAGCAGCTTAGGGGGGACAGGAGATTCACCCCTCCACTTT. It codes for CASSLGGTGDSPLHF.